Listed here are 17 T cell receptor beta chains from one sample, sequenced in a study of cytomegalovirus exposure and HLA in healthy donors. The PCR employed 60 Vbeta primers together with 13 Jbeta primers. Data came from immunoSEQ multiplex PCR; TCRdb stores just in-frame clones and leaves some out. The sample holds 150,000 to 200,000 clones, more than 70% seen once. What was sequenced was PBMCs. The source is a girl between 5 and 17 years old in good health and CMV-seronegative.

This clone occurred a few times. Distinct nucleotide sequences in the sample also encode this CDR3. The chain employs TRBV6-1 and TRBJ1-2; a possible D gene is TRBD1 (6 bases). In germline, CDR1 is MNHNS, CDR2 SASEGT. The length of the CDR3 is 14 residues. Trimming stripped 3 bases from V and 4 bases from J, with 12 bases between. The chain's CDR3 is CASSDGQGSYGYTF. The CDR3 bases are TGTGCCAGCAGTGATGGGCAGGGGAGCTATGGCTACACCTTC.

The genes are TRBV2 and TRBJ1-6; D perhaps matches TRBD1 (5 bases). CDR3 size: 15 residues. From germline, CDR1 is SNHLY and CDR2 FYNNEI. With 7 bases removed from V and 4 bases from J, the gap between germline ends came to 14 bases. The CDR3 region is CASNSDRVYNSPLHF. CDR3 DNA: TGTGCCAGCAATTCTGACAGAGTTTATAATTCACCCCTCCACTTT.

V and J are TRBV14 and TRBJ2-7; a weak D match, TRBD1 (5 bases). Germline values: CDR1 SGHDN, CDR2 FVKESK. The V gene lost 2 bases and the J gene lost 2 bases, with 10 bases spanning the gap. This CDR3 comprises 14 residues. CDR3 bases: TGTGCCAGCAGCCAACGGGTAGGGGCCTACGAGCAGTACTTC. Translating it yields CASSQRVGAYEQYF.

The genes are TRBV19 and TRBJ2-1, with a weak D call TRBD2 (5 bases). CDR1 is LNHDA, CDR2 SQIVND, per germline (reference sequence). V lost 8 bases, J lost 0 bases, and 14 bases lay in between. The CDR3 has 15 amino acids. CDR3: CASSSPKSSYNEQFF. DNA for the CDR3: TGTGCCAGTTCTAGCCCTAAAAGCTCCTACAATGAGCAGTTCTTC.

This chain links TRBV2 with TRBJ1-1, with D possibly being TRBD1 (5 bases). Germline CDR1 SNHLY, CDR2 FYNNEI. The CDR3 contains 14 residues. V was clipped by 3 bases and J by 4 bases, with 12 bases between them. CDR3 sequence (DNA): TGTGCCAGCAGTGAGGTGGGGCTCGGCACTGAAGCTTTCTTT. Its protein product is CASSEVGLGTEAFF.

The rearrangement joins TRBV6-1 to TRBJ2-1; D not resolved. The CDR3 covers 11 residues. Germline V gene lookup returns CDR1 MNHNS and CDR2 SASEGT. Trimming removed 2 bases at V and 15 bases at J, with 11 bases between. Here the CDR3 DNA reads TGTGCCAGCAGTGAACTAGTGCATCGGTTCTTC. It is translated as CASSELVHRFF.

This clone was picked up a small number of times. The chain is built from TRBV4-2 and TRBJ2-1, with a weak D call TRBD1 (5 bases). Germline V gene lookup returns CDR1 LGHNA and CDR2 YNFKEQ. The CDR3 consists of 19 residues. V lost 4 bases to trimming and J lost 9 bases, with 31 bases between them. CDR3 DNA sequence: TGTGCCAGCAGCCGCTACAGGCAAGCCGGCGGCCTCAATCCAATTGAGCAGTTCTTC. This codes for CASSRYRQAGGLNPIEQFF.

The chain is built from TRBV19 and TRBJ1-5; D is unclear. From germline, CDR1 is LNHDA and CDR2 SQIVND (reference sequence). This CDR3 contains 17 residues. The germline V and J ends were trimmed by 5 bases and 3 bases, with 20 bases remaining between them. CDR3 DNA sequence: TGTGCCAGTAGTCCCAGTATGGCCCGAAAACCCAATCAGCCCCAGCATTTT. As protein: CASSPSMARKPNQPQHF. Based on the CDR3 plus reference TRBV19 and TRBJ1-5, the full variable domain is DGGITQSPKYLFRKEGQNVTLSCEQNLNHDAMYWYRQDPGQGLRLIYYSQIVNDFQKGDIAEGYSVSREKKESFPLTVTSAQKNPTAFYLCASSPSMARKPNQPQHFGDGTRLSIL.

A few counts support this clone. V usage is TRBV2 and J usage is TRBJ2-1; D not certain. V was pared by 4 bases and J by 5 bases, with 6 bases between. The CDR3 is 12 residues long. Germline CDR1 and CDR2: SNHLY and FYNNEI. CDR3 residues: CASSVGNNEQFF. As DNA, the CDR3 is TGTGCCAGCAGTGTGGGCAACAATGAGCAGTTCTTC.

The chain couples TRBV27 to TRBJ2-7; 9 nucleotides match TRBD1. V dropped 4 bases and J dropped 2; count of bases not matched to a gene: 6. Germline V gene data show CDR1 as MNHEY and CDR2 as SMNVEV (reference sequence). This CDR3 comprises 15 residues. The CDR3 region is CASSWAGQGTYEQYF. The CDR3 nucleotides read TGTGCCAGCAGTTGGGCGGGACAGGGCACCTACGAGCAGTACTTC.

The V call is TRBV4-1, the J call TRBJ2-7; TRBD1 aligns across 9 bases. This CDR3 contains 15 residues. Germline CDR1 reads MGHRA; CDR2 reads YSYEKL. V was pared by 4 bases and J by 2 bases, with 6 bases of the junction left unmatched. CDR3 protein: CASSLRQGGPYEQYF. In DNA, the CDR3 is TGCGCCAGCAGCCTTCGACAGGGGGGCCCCTACGAGCAGTACTTC.

The table lists this clone with a few counts. This chain connects TRBV4-1 to TRBJ2-2, with TRBD2 matching 7 bases. Germline V gives CDR1 MGHRA, CDR2 YSYEKL. The V and J ends lost 4 bases and 5 bases, in that order; junction bases with no gene match: 4. This CDR3 comprises 14 residues. CDR3 coding DNA: TGCGCCAGCAGCCGCCTGGGGGGGACCGGGGAGCTGTTTTTT. This sequence encodes CASSRLGGTGELFF.

The count of this clone is one. CDR3 sequence: CASSPPPGLTLTYEQYF. CDR3 in DNA: TGTGCCAGCAGCCCGCCCCCAGGACTAACGCTAACCTACGAGCAGTACTTC. The J gene is TRBJ2-7, the V gene TRBV4-2; D might be TRBD2 (6 bases). CDR3 size: 17 residues. V was clipped by 4 bases and J by 2 bases, with 21 bases between them. CDR1 is LGHNA, CDR2 YNFKEQ, per germline.

The chain has TRBV30 and TRBJ2-1; 11 nucleotides match TRBD2. The CDR3 spans 16 residues. The germline V gene has CDR1 GTSNPN and CDR2 SVGIG (reference sequence). Trimming took 7 bases from V and 3 from J; bases not matched to a gene: 11. CDR3 loop: CAFTSGGAPIYNEQFF. DNA for the CDR3: TGTGCCTTTACTAGCGGGGGAGCCCCAATCTACAATGAGCAGTTCTTC.

This chain uses TRBV7-2 with TRBJ2-1; 8 nucleotides match TRBD1. Germline V gene data show CDR1 as SGHTA and CDR2 as FQGNSA. The CDR3 is 14 residues long. V gave up 5 bases and J gave up 9 bases; unmatched junction bases: 9. The CDR3 sequence: CASSTGQGTGEQFF. The CDR3 nucleotides read TGTGCCAGCAGCACAGGACAGGGTACGGGTGAGCAGTTCTTC.

The chain employs TRBV5-1 and TRBJ1-2; D gene ambiguous. Germline-derived CDR1 and CDR2 are SGHRS and YFSETQ. Trimming pared 0 bases from V and 2 bases from J, leaving 11 bases between. This CDR3 region has 15 residues. CDR3 nucleotides: TGCGCCAGCAGCTTGGATCTAGGAATCAACTATGGCTACACCTTC. The encoded protein is CASSLDLGINYGYTF.

The V gene is TRBV5-1, the J gene TRBJ2-7, with TRBD1 matching over 9 bases. Trimming removed 4 bases from V and 4 bases from J; junction bases left unmatched: 6. The CDR3 loop spans 14 amino acids. Looked up from germline, CDR1 is SGHRS and CDR2 is YFSETQ. CDR3 in DNA: TGCGCCAGCAGCGGCGGGACAGGGTTTTACGAGCAGTACTTC. As protein: CASSGGTGFYEQYF.